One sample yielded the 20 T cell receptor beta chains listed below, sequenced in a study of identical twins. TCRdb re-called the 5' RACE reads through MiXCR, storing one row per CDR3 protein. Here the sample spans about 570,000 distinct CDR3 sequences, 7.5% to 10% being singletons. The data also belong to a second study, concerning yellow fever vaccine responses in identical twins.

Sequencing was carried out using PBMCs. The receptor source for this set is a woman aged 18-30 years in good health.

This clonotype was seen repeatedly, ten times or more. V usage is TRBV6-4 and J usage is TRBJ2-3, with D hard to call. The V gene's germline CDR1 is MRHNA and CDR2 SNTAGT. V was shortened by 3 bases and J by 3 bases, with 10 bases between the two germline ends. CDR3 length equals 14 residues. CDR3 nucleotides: TGTGCCAGCAGTGAGGGTCAGCCTACAGATACGCAGTATTTT. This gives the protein CASSEGQPTDTQYF.

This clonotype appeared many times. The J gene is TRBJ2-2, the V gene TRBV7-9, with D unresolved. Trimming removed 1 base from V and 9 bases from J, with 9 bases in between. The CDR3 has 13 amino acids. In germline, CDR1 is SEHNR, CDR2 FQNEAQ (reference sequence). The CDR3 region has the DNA TGTGCCAGCAGCTTAGTCCTAGGCCGGGAGCTGTTTTTT. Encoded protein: CASSLVLGRELFF.

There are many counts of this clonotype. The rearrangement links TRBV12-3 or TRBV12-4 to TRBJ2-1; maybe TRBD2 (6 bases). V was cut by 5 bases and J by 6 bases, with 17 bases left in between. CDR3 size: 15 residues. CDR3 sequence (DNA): TGTGCCAGCAGTCCTCGGGCCCGGAGGGGCAATGAGCAGTTCTTC. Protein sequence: CASSPRARRGNEQFF.

The DNA for the CDR3 is TGTGCCTCCTCCCAGGTCGTCCCGGGGGTTTTAGGGATAATTGGTGAGCAGTTCTTC. It yields the protein CASSQVVPGVLGIIGEQFF. The rearrangement joins TRBV3-1 to TRBJ2-1; D might be TRBD2 (6 bases). Germline V CDR1 and CDR2: LGHDT, YNNKEL (reference sequence). The CDR3 contains 19 residues. Trimming stripped 11 bases from V and 9 bases from J, with 38 bases between.

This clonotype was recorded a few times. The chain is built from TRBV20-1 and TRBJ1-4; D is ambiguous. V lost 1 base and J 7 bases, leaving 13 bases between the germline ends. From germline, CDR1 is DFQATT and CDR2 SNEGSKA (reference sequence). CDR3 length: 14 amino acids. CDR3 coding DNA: TGCAGTGCTAGAGTGGGTGGGGTCGGTGAAAAACTGTTTTTT. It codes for CSARVGGVGEKLFF.

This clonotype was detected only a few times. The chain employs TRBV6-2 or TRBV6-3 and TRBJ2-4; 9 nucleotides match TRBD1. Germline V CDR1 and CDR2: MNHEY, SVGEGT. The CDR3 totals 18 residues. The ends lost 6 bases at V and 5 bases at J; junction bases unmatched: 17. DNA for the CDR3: TGTGCCAGCAGCGCACTGGCCCTGGGACAGGGAAGCGAAAACATTCAGTACTTC. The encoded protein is CASSALALGQGSENIQYF.

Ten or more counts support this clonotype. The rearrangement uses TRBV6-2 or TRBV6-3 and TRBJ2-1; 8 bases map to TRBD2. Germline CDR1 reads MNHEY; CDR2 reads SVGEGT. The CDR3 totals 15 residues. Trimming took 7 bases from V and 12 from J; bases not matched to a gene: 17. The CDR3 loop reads CASTRATPSGSWQFF. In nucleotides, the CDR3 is TGTGCCAGCACCCGCGCCACCCCCAGCGGGAGTTGGCAGTTCTTC.

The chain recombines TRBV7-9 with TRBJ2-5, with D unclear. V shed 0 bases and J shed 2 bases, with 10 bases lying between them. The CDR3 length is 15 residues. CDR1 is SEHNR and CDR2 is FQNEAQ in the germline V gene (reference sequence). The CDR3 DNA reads TGTGCCAGCAGCTTAGCGCTAACCAGGCAAGAGACCCAGTACTTC. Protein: CASSLALTRQETQYF.

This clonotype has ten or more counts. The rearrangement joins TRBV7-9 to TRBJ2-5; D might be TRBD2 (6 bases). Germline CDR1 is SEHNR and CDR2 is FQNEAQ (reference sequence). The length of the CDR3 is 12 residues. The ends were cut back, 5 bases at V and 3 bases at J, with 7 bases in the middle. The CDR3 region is CASSKREETQYF. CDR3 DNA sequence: TGTGCCAGCAGCAAGCGGGAAGAGACCCAGTACTTC.

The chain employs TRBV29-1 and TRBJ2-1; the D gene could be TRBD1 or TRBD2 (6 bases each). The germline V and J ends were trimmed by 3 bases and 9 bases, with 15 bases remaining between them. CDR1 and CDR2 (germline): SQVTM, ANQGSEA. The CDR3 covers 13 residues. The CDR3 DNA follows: TGCAGCGTTGATAACTCGGGGGCGGGTGAGCAGTTCTTC. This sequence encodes CSVDNSGAGEQFF.

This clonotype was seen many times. CDR3 residues: CSAYRDWGSYEQYF. The DNA for the CDR3 is TGCAGTGCGTACCGGGACTGGGGATCCTACGAGCAGTACTTC. The chain uses TRBV20-1 and TRBJ2-7, with a tentative D call TRBD2 (6 bases). Deletions cut 6 bases from V and 1 base from J, with 16 bases between. The CDR3 is made up of 14 amino acids. Per the germline V gene, CDR1 is DFQATT and CDR2 is SNEGSKA (reference sequence).

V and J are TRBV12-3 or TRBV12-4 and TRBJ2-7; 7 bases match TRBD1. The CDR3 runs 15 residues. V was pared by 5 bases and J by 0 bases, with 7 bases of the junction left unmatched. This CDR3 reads CASSPQGVSSYEQYF. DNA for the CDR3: TGTGCCAGCAGTCCCCAGGGGGTTAGCTCCTACGAGCAGTACTTC.

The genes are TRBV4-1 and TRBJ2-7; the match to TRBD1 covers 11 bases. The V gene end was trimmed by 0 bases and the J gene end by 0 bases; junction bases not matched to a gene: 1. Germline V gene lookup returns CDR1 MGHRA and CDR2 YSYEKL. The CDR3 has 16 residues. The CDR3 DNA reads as TGCGCCAGCAGCCAAGAGGGACAGGGGGGCTCCTACGAGCAGTACTTC. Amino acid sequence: CASSQEGQGGSYEQYF.

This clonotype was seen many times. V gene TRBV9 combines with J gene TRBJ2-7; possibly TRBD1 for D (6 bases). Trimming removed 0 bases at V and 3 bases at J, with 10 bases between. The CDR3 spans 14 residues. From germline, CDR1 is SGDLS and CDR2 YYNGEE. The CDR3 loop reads CASSVEQGFYEQYF. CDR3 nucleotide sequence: TGTGCCAGCAGCGTAGAACAGGGATTCTACGAGCAGTACTTC.

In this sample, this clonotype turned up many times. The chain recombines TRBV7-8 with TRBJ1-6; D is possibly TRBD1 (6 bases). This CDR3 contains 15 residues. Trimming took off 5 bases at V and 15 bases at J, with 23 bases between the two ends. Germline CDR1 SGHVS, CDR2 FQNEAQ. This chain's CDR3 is CASSPPNRQENGLHF. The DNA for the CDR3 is TGTGCCAGCAGCCCACCCAACCGACAGGAGAATGGCCTCCACTTT.

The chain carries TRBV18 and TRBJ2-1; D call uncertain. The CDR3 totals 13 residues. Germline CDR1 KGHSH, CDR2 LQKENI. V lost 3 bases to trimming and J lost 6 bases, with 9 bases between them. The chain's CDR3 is CASSPSRTNEQFF. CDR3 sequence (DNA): TGTGCCAGCTCACCGAGCAGAACCAATGAGCAGTTCTTC.

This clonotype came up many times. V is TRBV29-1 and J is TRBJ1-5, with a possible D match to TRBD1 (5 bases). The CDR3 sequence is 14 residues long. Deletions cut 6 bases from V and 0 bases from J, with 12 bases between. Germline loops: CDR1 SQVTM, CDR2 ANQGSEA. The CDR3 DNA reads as TGCAGCGTACAGGAACCTTATAGCAATCAGCCCCAGCATTTT. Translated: CSVQEPYSNQPQHF.

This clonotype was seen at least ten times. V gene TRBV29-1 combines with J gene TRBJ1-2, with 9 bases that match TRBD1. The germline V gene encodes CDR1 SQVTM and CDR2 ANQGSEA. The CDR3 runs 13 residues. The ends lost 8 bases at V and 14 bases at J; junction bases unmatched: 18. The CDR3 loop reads CSFGGTGFSSGTF. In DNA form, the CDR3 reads TGCAGCTTCGGCGGGACAGGGTTTTCGTCGGGGACCTTC.

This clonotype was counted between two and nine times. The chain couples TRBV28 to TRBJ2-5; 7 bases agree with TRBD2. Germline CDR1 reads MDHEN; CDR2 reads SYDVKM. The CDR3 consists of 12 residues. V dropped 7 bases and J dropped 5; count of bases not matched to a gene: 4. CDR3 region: CASTGGLETQYF. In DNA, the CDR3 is TGTGCCAGCACGGGGGGTCTCGAGACCCAGTACTTC.

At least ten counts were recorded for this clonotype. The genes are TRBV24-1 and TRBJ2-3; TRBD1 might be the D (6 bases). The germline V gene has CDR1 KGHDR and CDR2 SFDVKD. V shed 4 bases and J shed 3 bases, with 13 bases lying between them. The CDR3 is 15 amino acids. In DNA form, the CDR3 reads TGTGCCACCAGTGAACCTGGACAGATGACAGATACGCAGTATTTT. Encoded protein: CATSEPGQMTDTQYF.